This entry lists 19 T cell receptor beta chains sequenced from one sample in a study of blood T cell repertoires in COVID-19. Only in-frame clones appear in the TCRdb table, and some are missing; sequencing was by immunoSEQ multiplex PCR. The table has some 100,000 clones, 80% to 95% seen once; the top ten hold approximately 5.1%. The material sequenced was peripheral blood. These receptor sequences come from a man in his 70s with acute or convalescent COVID-19.

The rearrangement uses TRBV6-5 and TRBJ1-1; 7 bases map to TRBD1. V was pared by 5 bases and J by 2 bases, with 5 bases of the junction left unmatched. Germline-derived CDR1 and CDR2 are MNHEY and SVGAGI. This CDR3 spans 14 amino acids. CDR3 sequence reads: CASSIQGTNTEAFF. The CDR3 DNA is TGTGCCAGCAGTATACAGGGGACAAACACTGAAGCTTTCTTT.

This chain joins TRBV5-1 and TRBJ2-3, with D possibly TRBD1 on 5 matching bases. CDR1 is SGHRS, CDR2 YFSETQ, per germline. The CDR3 has 15 amino acids. V was shortened by 0 bases and J by 0 bases, with 8 bases between the two germline ends. This CDR3 reads CASSLEGYSTDTQYF. CDR3 DNA sequence: TGCGCCAGCAGCTTGGAGGGGTATAGCACAGATACGCAGTATTTT.

The chain recombines TRBV7-2 with TRBJ2-1, with 10 nucleotides matching TRBD2. J gave up 3 bases and V 6 bases, and 8 bases lay outside the gene matches. This CDR3 is 16 amino acids long. Germline V gene data show CDR1 as SGHTA and CDR2 as FQGNSA. DNA for the CDR3: TGTGCCAGCAGATCTACCCGACTAGCGGGCTACAATGAGCAGTTCTTC. This sequence encodes CASRSTRLAGYNEQFF.

The chain is built from TRBV6-9 and TRBJ2-7; D gene unclear. Germline CDR1 is MNHGY and CDR2 is SVAAGI. The CDR3 runs 17 residues. V was clipped by 0 bases and J by 0 bases, with 15 bases between them. This CDR3 is CASSYSPIAPSSYEQYF. The CDR3 bases are TGTGCCAGCAGTTATTCGCCGATAGCACCCAGCTCCTACGAGCAGTACTTC.

V usage is TRBV6-5 and J usage is TRBJ1-1, with D tentatively TRBD1 (6 bases). This CDR3 is built from 13 residues. CDR1 is MNHEY and CDR2 is SVGAGI in the germline V gene. V lost 2 bases, J lost 5 bases, and 9 bases lay in between. CDR3 in DNA: TGTGCCAGCAGTTACACAGGGAAGACTGAAGCTTTCTTT. Protein sequence: CASSYTGKTEAFF.

The genes are TRBV12-3 or TRBV12-4 and TRBJ1-1, with TRBD1 matching 9 bases. This CDR3 comprises 12 residues. V lost 2 bases, J lost 11 bases, and 3 bases stayed unmatched. The CDR3 DNA reads TGTGCCAGCAGTTTAATTGGGACAGGGGCTTTCTTT. Its protein product is CASSLIGTGAFF.

The chain has TRBV4-1 and TRBJ1-2; 7 positions match TRBD1. V dropped 1 base and J dropped 8; count of bases not matched to a gene: 4. This CDR3 spans 13 amino acids. Per germline, CDR1 MGHRA and CDR2 YSYEKL. CDR3 region: CASSQGDSRGYTF. The CDR3 region has the DNA TGCGCCAGCAGCCAAGGGGACAGTCGGGGCTACACCTTC.

The CDR3 bases are TGTGCCAGCAGCTTAGCGAGGGGGGGGCGCGATGAAAAACTGTTTTTT. It yields the protein CASSLARGGRDEKLFF. The chain couples TRBV7-8 to TRBJ1-4; maybe TRBD1 (6 bases). CDR3 length: 16 residues. CDR1 SGHVS and CDR2 FQNEAQ come from the germline V gene. The V and J ends lost 0 bases and 6 bases respectively, with 14 bases between them.

This clone appeared once. This rearrangement joins TRBV9 to TRBJ2-3, with 8 bases lining up with TRBD1. From germline, CDR1 is SGDLS and CDR2 YYNGEE. The CDR3 totals 15 residues. V gave up 4 bases and J gave up 6 bases; unmatched junction bases: 10. This CDR3 reads CASSPRDRQWDTQYF. The DNA for the CDR3 is TGTGCCAGCAGCCCTCGGGACAGGCAATGGGATACGCAGTATTTT.

The chain recombines TRBV5-6 with TRBJ2-5, with 9 positions matching TRBD2. The J call is doubtful: the DNA matches TRBJ2-7 better. Germline V CDR1 and CDR2: SGHDT, YYEEEE. The CDR3 is 16 residues long. The CDR3 sequence is CASSLVAGVDFGEQYF. The DNA of the CDR3 is TGTGCCAGCAGCTTGGTAGCGGGAGTGGATTTTGGCGAGCAGTACTTC.

The chain is built from TRBV28 and TRBJ1-5, with 8 nucleotides matching TRBD1. The CDR3 sequence is 16 residues long. CDR1 and CDR2 from the germline V gene are MDHEN and SYDVKM. The V gene end was trimmed by 3 bases and the J gene end by 3 bases; junction bases not matched to a gene: 7. The chain's CDR3 is CASSFIGQGYNQPQHF. CDR3 nucleotides: TGTGCCAGCAGTTTCATTGGACAGGGATACAATCAGCCCCAGCATTTT.

The chain links TRBV10-3 to TRBJ2-1, with 9 bases aligning to TRBD2. V lost 3 bases and J lost 4; bases outside the gene matches: 7. This CDR3 has 16 residues. Germline V gene lookup returns CDR1 ENHRY and CDR2 SYGVKD. The CDR3 DNA follows: TGTGCCATCAGTGACAAAGCGGGGGGTCTGTACAATGAGCAGTTCTTC. Amino acids: CAISDKAGGLYNEQFF.

CDR3 nucleotides: TGTGCCAGCAGCCCCGAAGCATTAAGAGAGCAGTACTTC. Protein: CASSPEALREQYF. The chain has TRBV7-9 and TRBJ2-7; D is uncertain. The CDR3 loop spans 13 amino acids. Per germline, CDR1 SEHNR and CDR2 FQNEAQ (reference sequence). Trimming stripped 5 bases from V and 7 bases from J, with 15 bases between.

J is TRBJ2-1 and V is TRBV30, with TRBD1 as a possible D gene (5 bases). Trimming took 0 bases from V and 8 from J, leaving 8 bases between them. CDR3 length: 12 residues. The germline CDR1 and CDR2 sequences are GTSNPN and SVGIG (reference sequence). CDR3 protein: CAWSVQGDEQFF. CDR3 coding DNA: TGTGCCTGGAGTGTACAAGGGGATGAGCAGTTCTTC.

J is TRBJ2-1 and V is TRBV15, with 7 bases that match TRBD1. Germline values: CDR1 LNHNV, CDR2 YYDKDF (reference sequence). J lost 5 bases, V lost 5 bases, and 6 bases had no gene match. CDR3 length equals 14 residues. The CDR3 sequence: CATSLRQGHNEQFF. In DNA, the CDR3 is TGTGCCACCAGCTTACGACAGGGCCACAATGAGCAGTTCTTC.

The chain carries TRBV6-2 or TRBV6-3 and TRBJ1-5; a possible D gene is TRBD1 (5 bases). Germline lookup yields CDR1 MNHEY and CDR2 SVGEGT. The CDR3 is 18 amino acids. V lost 2 bases to trimming and J lost 6 bases, with 23 bases between them. The CDR3 region is CASSYPKVPARAVQPQHF. The CDR3 nucleotides read TGTGCCAGCAGTTACCCTAAAGTCCCCGCCAGGGCTGTTCAGCCCCAGCATTTT.

The sample holds one count of this clone. The chain carries TRBV5-1 and TRBJ2-6; 7 bases agree with TRBD1. The CDR3 loop spans 17 amino acids. Germline V CDR1 and CDR2: SGHRS, YFSETQ. V dropped 5 bases and J dropped 0; count of bases not matched to a gene: 8. DNA for the CDR3: TGCGCCAGCAGTTTCCGACAGGGATCCTCTGGGGCCAACGTCCTGACTTTC. Its protein is CASSFRQGSSGANVLTF. Filled out from reference TRBV5-1 and TRBJ2-6, the complete variable domain reads KAGVTQTPRYLIKTRGQQVTLSCSPISGHRSVSWYQQTPGQGLQFLFEYFSETQRNKGNFPGRFSGRQFSNSRSEMNVSTLELGDSALYLCASSFRQGSSGANVLTFGAGSRLTVL.

The chain links TRBV13 to TRBJ1-5, with TRBD1 matching 8 bases. CDR3 length: 15 residues. Looked up from germline, CDR1 is PRHDT and CDR2 is FYEKMQ (reference sequence). J was trimmed by 3 bases and V by 6 bases; bases with no gene match: 7. Here the CDR3 reads CASSFGQGANQPQHF. The CDR3 nucleotides read TGTGCCAGCAGTTTTGGACAGGGCGCCAATCAGCCCCAGCATTTT.

This clone was detected only once. The J gene is TRBJ2-1, the V gene TRBV19; 10 bases map to TRBD1. Germline trimming cut 2 bases from V and 7 bases from J; bases unmatched to any gene: 5. CDR3 length: 15 residues. Germline-derived CDR1 and CDR2 are LNHDA and SQIVND (reference sequence). The CDR3 protein is CASSIRQGAQNEQFF. The CDR3 coding sequence is TGTGCCAGTAGTATACGACAGGGGGCGCAAAATGAGCAGTTCTTC.